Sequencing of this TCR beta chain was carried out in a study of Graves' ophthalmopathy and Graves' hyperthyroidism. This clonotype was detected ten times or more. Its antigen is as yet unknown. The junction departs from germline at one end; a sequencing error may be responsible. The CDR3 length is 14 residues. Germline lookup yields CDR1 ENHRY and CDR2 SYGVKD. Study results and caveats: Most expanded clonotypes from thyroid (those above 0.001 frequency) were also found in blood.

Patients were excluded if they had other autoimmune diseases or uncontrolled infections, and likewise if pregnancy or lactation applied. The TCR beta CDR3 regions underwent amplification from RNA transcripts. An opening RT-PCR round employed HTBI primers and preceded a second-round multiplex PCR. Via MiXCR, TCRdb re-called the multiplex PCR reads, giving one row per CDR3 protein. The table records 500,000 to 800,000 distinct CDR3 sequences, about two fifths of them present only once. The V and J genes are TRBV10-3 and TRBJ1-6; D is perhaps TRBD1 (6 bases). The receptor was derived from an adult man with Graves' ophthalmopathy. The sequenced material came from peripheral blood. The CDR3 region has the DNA TGTGCCAGCAGTTCCCCGGGACATTTCTCACCCCTCCACTTT. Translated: CASSSPGHFSPLHF.